This entry lists 31 T cell receptor beta chains sequenced from one sample in a study of T cell responses to AZD1222 COVID-19 vaccine. Sequencing was performed with immunoSEQ multiplex PCR; in TCRdb, only in-frame clones are kept and a portion is missing. The data hold approximately 140,000 clones, with about 90% observed a single time. This specimen was peripheral blood, taken 28 days after the second AZD1222 dose. The source is an adult who received the AZD1222 COVID-19 vaccine.

The gene calls are TRBV12-3 or TRBV12-4 and TRBJ2-5; D is possibly TRBD2 (6 bases). Trimming stripped 7 bases from V and 3 bases from J, with 12 bases between. The CDR3 is 13 amino acids. The chain's CDR3 is CASTTGLEETQYF. DNA for the CDR3: TGTGCCAGCACCACGGGACTCGAAGAGACCCAGTACTTC.

V gene TRBV27 combines with J gene TRBJ1-1; weak D call: TRBD1 (5 bases). CDR1 MNHEY and CDR2 SMNVEV come from the germline V gene (reference sequence). V was pared by 7 bases and J by 5 bases, with 23 bases between. The CDR3 extends over 16 amino acids. Here the CDR3 DNA reads TGTGCCAGCAATCCGGCGAGTTATCAGGGTAGAACTGAAGCTTTCTTT. Translation: CASNPASYQGRTEAFF.

V is TRBV30 and J is TRBJ2-5; a possible D gene is TRBD2 (5 bases). The length of the CDR3 is 12 residues. Trimming cost V 5 bases and J 6 bases, with 13 bases left between them. Germline CDR1 is GTSNPN and CDR2 is SVGIG (reference sequence). The CDR3 loop reads CAWGRDQKTQYF. CDR3 DNA: TGTGCCTGGGGACGGGATCAGAAGACCCAGTACTTC.

The chain employs TRBV6-2 or TRBV6-3 and TRBJ1-2, with D tentatively TRBD1 (5 bases). Germline V gene data show CDR1 as MNHEY and CDR2 as SVGEGT. This CDR3 spans 14 amino acids. V was cut by 2 bases and J by 4 bases, with 11 bases left in between. The CDR3 here is CASSYRDEVYGYTF. In DNA, the CDR3 is TGTGCCAGCAGTTACAGGGACGAGGTCTATGGCTACACCTTC.

The gene calls are TRBV7-2 and TRBJ1-2; D not certain. The V end lost 1 base, the J end lost 3 bases, and 9 bases lay between the germline ends. This CDR3 is built from 14 residues. CDR1 is SGHTA, CDR2 FQGNSA, per germline. The CDR3, as DNA: TGTGCCAGCAGCTTAGGCGGGATGGACTATGGCTACACCTTC. This gives the protein CASSLGGMDYGYTF.

V is TRBV11-3 and J is TRBJ2-2, with a tentative D call TRBD1 (5 bases). The V gene lost 3 bases and the J gene lost 6 bases, with 5 bases spanning the gap. The germline V gene encodes CDR1 SGHNT and CDR2 YENEEA. CDR3 length: 12 amino acids. CDR3 region: CASSFRAGELFF. DNA for the CDR3: TGTGCCAGCAGCTTCAGGGCCGGGGAGCTGTTTTTT.

The chain uses TRBV3-1 (or the pseudogene TRBV3-2) and TRBJ1-3; the D is unclear. Germline assignment: CDR1 LGHDT and CDR2 YNNKEL (reference sequence). Trimming pared 3 bases from V and 0 bases from J, leaving 9 bases between. CDR3 size: 15 residues. In nucleotides, the CDR3 is TGTGCCAGCAGCCAGGAGCTGCGCTCTGGAAACACCATATATTTT. This encodes CASSQELRSGNTIYF.

V is TRBV30 and J is TRBJ2-2; D not resolved. This CDR3 comprises 13 residues. Trimming took 0 bases from V and 4 from J, leaving 6 bases between them. From germline, CDR1 is GTSNPN and CDR2 SVGIG (reference sequence). The CDR3 DNA is TGTGCCTGGAGTGTACGGAGCACCGGGGAGCTGTTTTTT. Protein: CAWSVRSTGELFF.

This clone has just a few counts. This rearrangement joins TRBV30 to TRBJ2-1; tentative D call: TRBD2 (6 bases). From germline, CDR1 is GTSNPN and CDR2 SVGIG (reference sequence). Trimming removed 3 bases from V and 5 bases from J, with 17 bases in between. The CDR3 has 15 residues. Written as DNA, the CDR3 is TGTGCCTGGAGGGGACTCACGATCCTGGACAATGAGCAGTTCTTC. Translating gives CAWRGLTILDNEQFF.

V and J are TRBV5-1 and TRBJ1-1; 7 bases align to TRBD1. Germline values: CDR1 SGHRS, CDR2 YFSETQ. The CDR3 extends over 15 amino acids. Germline trimming cut 4 bases from V and 1 base from J; bases unmatched to any gene: 7. The CDR3 DNA sequence: TGCGCCAGCAGCGCCCTCCAGGGGGAGAACACTGAAGCTTTCTTT. Its protein is CASSALQGENTEAFF.

The V and J genes are TRBV28 and TRBJ2-7, with D perhaps TRBD1 (5 bases). V dropped 6 bases and J dropped 7 bases, with 25 bases sitting between them. This CDR3 comprises 16 residues. Germline CDR1 MDHEN, CDR2 SYDVKM. The CDR3 coding sequence is TGTGCCAGCAGGAAAAGAGAACAGGTCCTTTCGGAGGAGCAGTACTTC. This gives the protein CASRKREQVLSEEQYF.

V is TRBV7-8 and J is TRBJ2-7, with D hard to call. Germline lookup yields CDR1 SGHVS and CDR2 FQNEAQ. Trimming took off 2 bases at V and 2 bases at J, with 10 bases between the two ends. This CDR3 is 14 amino acids long. The CDR3 nucleotides read TGTGCCAGCAGCTTAAATCCAGCAGCCTACGAGCAGTACTTC. Translating it yields CASSLNPAAYEQYF.

The chain carries TRBV6-1 and TRBJ1-4; D possibly corresponds to TRBD1 (5 bases). The V and J ends lost 1 base and 7 bases respectively, with 10 bases between them. The germline V gene encodes CDR1 MNHNS and CDR2 SASEGT. The CDR3 loop spans 14 amino acids. The CDR3, as DNA: TGTGCCAGCAGTGAAGTTTATGGGGGTGAAAAACTGTTTTTT. It encodes CASSEVYGGEKLFF.

For the CDR3, the DNA is TGTGCCTGGAGGGACAGGGGGTTTTCCTATGGCTACACCTTC. Its protein is CAWRDRGFSYGYTF. J is TRBJ1-2 and V is TRBV30; 10 bases agree with TRBD1. V shed 3 bases, J shed 4 bases, and the junction held 5 bases outside the gene matches. CDR3 size: 14 residues. Germline values: CDR1 GTSNPN, CDR2 SVGIG (reference sequence).

The chain links TRBV12-5 to TRBJ2-1; 10 nucleotides agree with TRBD2. Germline loops: CDR1 LGHNT, CDR2 FRNRAP. The CDR3 is 15 residues long. The V segment lost 7 bases and the J segment 9 bases; nucleotides outside the gene matches: 12. The chain's CDR3 is CASAPVAGGLGEQFF. CDR3 DNA sequence: TGTGCTAGTGCCCCAGTAGCGGGGGGTCTCGGTGAGCAGTTCTTC.

The chain joins TRBV15 to TRBJ1-2, with D hard to call. Germline CDR1 LNHNV, CDR2 YYDKDF (reference sequence). The V gene lost 0 bases and the J gene lost 3 bases, with 5 bases spanning the gap. This CDR3 spans 13 amino acids. The CDR3 DNA sequence: TGTGCCACCAGCAGAGATCGTCACTATGGCTACACCTTC. Its translation is CATSRDRHYGYTF.

V gene TRBV6-6 combines with J gene TRBJ2-4; TRBD2 matches 15 bases. This CDR3 has 17 residues. Trimming removed 5 bases from V and 2 bases from J; junction bases left unmatched: 4. Looked up from germline, CDR1 is MNHNY and CDR2 is SVGAGI (reference sequence). The CDR3 nucleotides are TGTGCCAGCAGTCGGACTAGCGGGGGGGCGTCCAAAAACATTCAGTACTTC. It is translated as CASSRTSGGASKNIQYF.

The chain uses TRBV5-5 and TRBJ2-7, with D possibly being TRBD2 (6 bases). Germline values: CDR1 SGHKS, CDR2 YYEKEE (reference sequence). This CDR3 spans 14 amino acids. Trimming cost V 0 bases and J 6 bases, with 13 bases left between them. CDR3 region: CASSLAGLGGEQYF. The CDR3 DNA reads TGTGCCAGCAGCTTGGCGGGCTTGGGGGGCGAGCAGTACTTC.

Turning to this clone: A clone one base away is much larger, so this may be a read error. The chain joins TRBV18 to TRBJ1-1; D may be TRBD1 (6 bases). V lost 3 bases, J lost 1 base, and 24 bases lay in between. This CDR3 has 19 amino acids. Per germline, CDR1 KGHSH and CDR2 LQKENI. The CDR3 nucleotides are TGTGCCAGCTCACCTTTCCCCGGGACAAGGGGGACCTGGAACACTGAAGCTTTCTTT. Its translation is CASSPFPGTRGTWNTEAFF. The complete variable domain, with remaining parts taken from reference TRBV18 and TRBJ1-1, reads NAGVMQNPRHLVRRRGQEARLRCSPMKGHSHVYWYRQLPEEGLKFMVYLQKENIIDESGMPKERFSAEFPKEGPSILRIQQVVRGDSAAYFCASSPFPGTRGTWNTEAFFGQGTRLTVV.

The chain joins TRBV7-9 to TRBJ2-1; D gene uncertain. V lost 1 base and J 4 bases, leaving 8 bases between the germline ends. This CDR3 region has 14 residues. Germline V gene sequence: CDR1 SEHNR, CDR2 FQNEAQ (reference sequence). Here the CDR3 reads CASSLDRSYNEQFF. The CDR3 region has the DNA TGTGCCAGCAGCTTAGATCGGTCGTACAATGAGCAGTTCTTC. The full variable domain, with the rest looked up from reference TRBV7-9 and TRBJ2-1, is DTGVSQNPRHKITKRGQNVTFRCDPISEHNRLYWYRQTLGQGPEFLTYFQNEAQLEKSRLLSDRFSAERPKGSFSTLEIQRTEQGDSAMYLCASSLDRSYNEQFFGPGTRLTVL.

The J gene is TRBJ2-4, the V gene TRBV5-4; no definite D call. The CDR3 covers 14 residues. Germline CDR1 reads SGHNT; CDR2 reads YYREEE (reference sequence). Trimming cost V 2 bases and J 1 base, with 7 bases left between them. This CDR3 reads CASSFPEAKNIQYF. The DNA of the CDR3 is TGTGCCAGCAGCTTTCCCGAGGCCAAAAACATTCAGTACTTC.

CDR3 in DNA: TGTGCCAGCTCACCACGTTCAGGACAGGGGACCAACGAGCAGTACTTC. It yields the protein CASSPRSGQGTNEQYF. V gene TRBV18 combines with J gene TRBJ2-7, with 9 bases lining up with TRBD1. CDR3 size: 16 residues. The germline V gene has CDR1 KGHSH and CDR2 LQKENI. With 1 base clipped from V and 5 bases from J, the junction kept 9 bases outside the gene matches.

The CDR3 is CATSDVTSGRTDTQYF. The CDR3 nucleotides are TGTGCCACCAGTGATGTGACTAGCGGGAGAACAGATACGCAGTATTTT. The rearrangement links TRBV24-1 to TRBJ2-3; 12 nucleotides agree with TRBD2. The CDR3 length is 16 residues. V trimming: 3 bases; J trimming: 3 bases; junction bases outside the gene matches: 3. CDR1 KGHDR and CDR2 SFDVKD come from the germline V gene.

This chain joins TRBV11-3 and TRBJ2-1; either TRBD1 or TRBD2 may fit D (5 bases each). V was shortened by 7 bases and J by 5 bases, with 24 bases between the two germline ends. This CDR3 is built from 17 residues. Germline loops: CDR1 SGHNT, CDR2 YENEEA. CDR3 in DNA: TGTGCCAGCACCCCCTATAATATGGGACCAAAGAACAATGAGCAGTTCTTC. Encoded protein: CASTPYNMGPKNNEQFF. The whole variable domain, remainder taken from reference TRBV11-3 and TRBJ2-1, is EAGVVQSPRYKIIEKKQPVAFWCNPISGHNTLYWYLQNLGQGPELLIRYENEEAVDDSQLPKDRFSAERLKGVDSTLKIQPAELGDSAVYLCASTPYNMGPKNNEQFFGPGTRLTVL.

The genes are TRBV7-3 and TRBJ1-1; no definite D call. Germline V gene data show CDR1 as SGHTA and CDR2 as FQGTGA. Trimming took off 1 base at V and 3 bases at J, with 6 bases between the two ends. CDR3 length: 13 amino acids. The CDR3 region has the DNA TGTGCCAGCAGCTTAAGGGTTGACACTGAAGCTTTCTTT. This codes for CASSLRVDTEAFF.

The V call is TRBV27, the J call TRBJ2-3; weak D call: TRBD2 (6 bases). Trimming removed 7 bases from V and 2 bases from J, with 13 bases in between. CDR3 length equals 14 residues. Germline V gene lookup returns CDR1 MNHEY and CDR2 SMNVEV (reference sequence). The CDR3 bases are TGTGCCAGCACGGCGGGGACTTACACAGATACGCAGTATTTT. It translates to CASTAGTYTDTQYF.

The rearrangement links TRBV18 to TRBJ2-2, with D maybe TRBD2 (5 bases). Germline CDR1 reads KGHSH; CDR2 reads LQKENI. V lost 3 bases and J lost 1, with 12 bases in between. This CDR3 is 16 amino acids long. CDR3 sequence: CASSPFEGVNTGELFF. CDR3 coding DNA: TGTGCCAGCTCACCCTTTGAGGGAGTGAACACCGGGGAGCTGTTTTTT.

The chain joins TRBV29-1 to TRBJ1-2; the match to TRBD1 covers 9 bases. This CDR3 comprises 15 residues. Per germline, CDR1 SQVTM and CDR2 ANQGSEA. The V segment lost 2 bases and the J segment 2 bases; nucleotides outside the gene matches: 6. The CDR3 coding sequence is TGCAGCGTTGAACCCCCGACAGGGGGGAACTATGGCTACACCTTC. Its protein is CSVEPPTGGNYGYTF. The full variable domain, rest sourced from reference TRBV29-1 and TRBJ1-2, is SAVISQKPSRDICQRGTSLTIQCQVDSQVTMMFWYRQQPGQSLTLIATANQGSEATYESGFVIDKFPISRPNLTFSTLTVSNMSPEDSSIYLCSVEPPTGGNYGYTFGSGTRLTVV.

This clone was recorded only once. The chain is built from TRBV18 and TRBJ2-7, with D unresolved. The CDR3 totals 14 residues. Germline V gives CDR1 KGHSH, CDR2 LQKENI. V dropped 5 bases and J dropped 2 bases, with 13 bases sitting between them. Here the CDR3 DNA reads TGTGCCAGCTCATACGGCTCCCAACCCTACGAGCAGTACTTC. The encoded protein is CASSYGSQPYEQYF.

The V and J genes are TRBV10-3 and TRBJ1-1; TRBD1 agrees at 8 bases. V shed 10 bases and J 4 bases; nucleotides not matched to a gene: 8. Germline CDR1 reads ENHRY; CDR2 reads SYGVKD. This CDR3 region has 13 residues. The CDR3 loop reads CATKTGDGTEAFF. Written as DNA, the CDR3 is TGTGCCACCAAGACAGGGGATGGCACTGAAGCTTTCTTT.

The gene calls are TRBV18 and TRBJ2-3; 8 bases match TRBD2. The J segment lost 3 bases and the V segment lost 2 bases, leaving 7 bases of the junction unmatched. The length of the CDR3 is 16 residues. Germline CDR1 is KGHSH and CDR2 is LQKENI. The CDR3 coding sequence is TGTGCCAGCTCACCAACCGGGACTAGGGCTACAGATACGCAGTATTTT. It is translated as CASSPTGTRATDTQYF.